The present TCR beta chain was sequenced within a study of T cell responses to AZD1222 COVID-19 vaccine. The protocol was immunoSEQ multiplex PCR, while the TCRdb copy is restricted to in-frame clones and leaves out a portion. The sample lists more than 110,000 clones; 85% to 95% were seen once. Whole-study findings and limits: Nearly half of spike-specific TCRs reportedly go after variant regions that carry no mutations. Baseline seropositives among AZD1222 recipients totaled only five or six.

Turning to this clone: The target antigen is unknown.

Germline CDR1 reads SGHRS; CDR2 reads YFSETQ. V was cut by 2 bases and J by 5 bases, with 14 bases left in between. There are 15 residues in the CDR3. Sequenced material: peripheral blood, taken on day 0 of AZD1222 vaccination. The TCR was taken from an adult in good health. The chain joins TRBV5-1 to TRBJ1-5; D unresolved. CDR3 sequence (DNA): TGCGCCAGCAGCTTAGGGCCAGGCAAAGATCAGCCCCAGCATTTT. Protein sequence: CASSLGPGKDQPQHF.